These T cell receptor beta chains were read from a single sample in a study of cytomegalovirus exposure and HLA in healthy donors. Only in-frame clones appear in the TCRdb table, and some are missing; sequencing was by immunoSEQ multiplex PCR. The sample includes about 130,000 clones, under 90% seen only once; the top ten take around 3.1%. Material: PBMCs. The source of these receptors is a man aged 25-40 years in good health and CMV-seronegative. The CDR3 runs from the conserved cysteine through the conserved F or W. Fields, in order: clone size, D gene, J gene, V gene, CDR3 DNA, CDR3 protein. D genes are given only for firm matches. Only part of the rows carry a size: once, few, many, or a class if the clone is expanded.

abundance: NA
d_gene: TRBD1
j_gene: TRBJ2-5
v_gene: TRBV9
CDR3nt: TGTGCCAGCAGCGTAACAGGGGTAGAGACCCAGTACTTC
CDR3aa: CASSVTGVETQYF

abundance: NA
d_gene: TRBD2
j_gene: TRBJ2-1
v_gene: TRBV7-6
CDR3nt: TGTGCCAGCAGCTTAAAGGGGCTAGCGGGGGGTACATACAATGAGCAGTTCTTC
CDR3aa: CASSLKGLAGGTYNEQFF

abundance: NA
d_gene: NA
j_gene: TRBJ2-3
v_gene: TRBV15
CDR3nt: TGTGCCACCAGCAGAGATCGGTTCGGCACAGATACGCAGTATTTT
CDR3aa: CATSRDRFGTDTQYF

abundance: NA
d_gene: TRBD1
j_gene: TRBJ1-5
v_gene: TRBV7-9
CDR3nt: TGTGCCAGCAGCGAAGGGGGCGCGGGCAATCAGCCCCAGCATTTT
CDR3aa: CASSEGGAGNQPQHF

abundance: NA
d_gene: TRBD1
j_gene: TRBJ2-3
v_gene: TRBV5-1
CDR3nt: TGCGCCAGCAGCTTGGCGGGGACAGTTAGCACAGATACGCAGTATTTT
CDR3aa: CASSLAGTVSTDTQYF

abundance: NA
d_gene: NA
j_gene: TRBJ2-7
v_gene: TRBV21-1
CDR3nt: TGTGCCAGCAGCAAAGGGGTGGGGGAGGCCGAGCAGTACTTC
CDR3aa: CASSKGVGEAEQYF

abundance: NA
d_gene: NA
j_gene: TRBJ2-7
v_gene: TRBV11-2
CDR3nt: TGTGCCAGCAGCCCCCTTTTGGGGGCCCGAATCTACGAGCAGTACTTC
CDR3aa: CASSPLLGARIYEQYF

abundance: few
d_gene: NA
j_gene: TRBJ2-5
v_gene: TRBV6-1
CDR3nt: TGTGCCAGCAGTGAGGGGGGTGGAGGAGGTGTGGAGACCCAGTACTTC
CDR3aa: CASSEGGGGGVETQYF

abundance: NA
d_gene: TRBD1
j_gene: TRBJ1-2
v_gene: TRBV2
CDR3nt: TGTGCCAGCAGTGGACCTCGACAGGGTTCGGTCTATGGCTACACCTTC
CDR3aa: CASSGPRQGSVYGYTF

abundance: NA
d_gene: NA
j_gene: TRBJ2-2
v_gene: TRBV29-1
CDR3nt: TGCAGCTCCGGGACACCGAACACCGGGGAGCTGTTTTTT
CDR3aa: CSSGTPNTGELFF

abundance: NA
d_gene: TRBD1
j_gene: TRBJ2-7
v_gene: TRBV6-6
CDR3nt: TGTGCCAGCAGTTACCACCGGGACAGGGATATATACGAGCAGTACTTC
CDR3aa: CASSYHRDRDIYEQYF

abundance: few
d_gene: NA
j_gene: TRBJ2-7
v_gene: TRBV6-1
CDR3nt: TGTGCCAGCAGTGAATTTGGCCGCACCTACGAGCAGTACTTC
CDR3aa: CASSEFGRTYEQYF

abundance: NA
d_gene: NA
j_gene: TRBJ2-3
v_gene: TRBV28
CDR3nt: TGTGCCAGCAGTTTGTTACTTGCAGGTACGCAGTATTTT
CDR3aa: CASSLLLAGTQYF

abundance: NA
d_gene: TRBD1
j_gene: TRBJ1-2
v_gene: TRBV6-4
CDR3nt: TGTGCCAGCAGCCGTACAGGGGACCTTAACTATGGCTACACCTTC
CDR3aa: CASSRTGDLNYGYTF

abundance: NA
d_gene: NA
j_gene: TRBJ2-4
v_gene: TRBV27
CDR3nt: TGTGCCAGCAGGGGGGCATTCAAAAACATTCAGTACTTC
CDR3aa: CASRGAFKNIQYF

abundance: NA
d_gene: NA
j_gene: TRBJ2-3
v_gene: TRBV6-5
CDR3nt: TGTGCCAGCAGAGTTGGACTTAGCACAGATACGCAGTATTTT
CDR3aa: CASRVGLSTDTQYF

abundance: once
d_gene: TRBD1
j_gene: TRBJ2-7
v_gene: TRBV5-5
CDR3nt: TGTGCCAGCAGCCCGGACAGGCAATTCTCCTACGAGCAGTACTTC
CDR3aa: CASSPDRQFSYEQYF

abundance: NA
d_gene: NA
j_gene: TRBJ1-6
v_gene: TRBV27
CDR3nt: TGTGCCAGCAGTTTAGTCAGAACACGGACAGATAATTCACCCCTCCACTTT
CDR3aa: CASSLVRTRTDNSPLHF

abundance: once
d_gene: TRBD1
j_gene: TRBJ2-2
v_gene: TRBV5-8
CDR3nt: TGTGCCAGCAGCTTGACAGGGGTGGACACCGGGGAGCTGTTTTTT
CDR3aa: CASSLTGVDTGELFF

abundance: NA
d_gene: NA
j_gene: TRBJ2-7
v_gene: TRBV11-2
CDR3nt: TGTGCCAGCAGCGTCGTGCGGCGGGGGCACGAGCAGTACTTC
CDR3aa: CASSVVRRGHEQYF

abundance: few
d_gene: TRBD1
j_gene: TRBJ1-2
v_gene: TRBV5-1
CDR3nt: TGCGCCAGCAGCTTGCCTGGACAGGGGGCGCACTATGGCTACACCTTC
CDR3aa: CASSLPGQGAHYGYTF

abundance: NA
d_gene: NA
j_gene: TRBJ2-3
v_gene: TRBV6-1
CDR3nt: TGTGCCAGCAGGGAAGGAGAGGGGACTACAGATACGCAGTATTTT
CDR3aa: CASREGEGTTDTQYF

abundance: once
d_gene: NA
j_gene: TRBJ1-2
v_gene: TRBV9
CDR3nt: TGTGCCAGCAGCGTAACATCTGCCAACTATGGCTACACCTTC
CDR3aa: CASSVTSANYGYTF

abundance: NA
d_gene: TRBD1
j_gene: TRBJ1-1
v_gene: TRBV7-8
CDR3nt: TGTGCCAGCAGCTTAGTCCGGGGGACAGGGAGCACTGAAGCTTTCTTT
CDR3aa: CASSLVRGTGSTEAFF

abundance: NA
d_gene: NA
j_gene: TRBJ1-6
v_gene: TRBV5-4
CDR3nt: TGTGCCAGCAGCTTGAGCCGGGATCCCACATACTCACCCCTCCACTTT
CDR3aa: CASSLSRDPTYSPLHF

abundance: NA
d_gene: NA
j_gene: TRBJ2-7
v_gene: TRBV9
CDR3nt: TGTGCCAGCAGCGTAGGGTCGGGAAGCGGGTACGAGCAGTACTTC
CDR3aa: CASSVGSGSGYEQYF

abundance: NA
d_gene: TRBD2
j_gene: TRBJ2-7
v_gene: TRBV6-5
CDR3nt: TGTGCCAGCAGTTACTTGGGGGAGGGGTACGAGCAGTACTTC
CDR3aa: CASSYLGEGYEQYF

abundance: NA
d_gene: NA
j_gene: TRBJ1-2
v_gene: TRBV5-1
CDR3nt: TGCGCCAGCAGCTTGCCCTCCGAAGCCCATGGCTACACCTTC
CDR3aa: CASSLPSEAHGYTF

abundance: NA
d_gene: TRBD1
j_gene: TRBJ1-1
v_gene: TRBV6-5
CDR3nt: TGTGCCAGCACCCACGGACAGGGGGCTTTCTTT
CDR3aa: CASTHGQGAFF

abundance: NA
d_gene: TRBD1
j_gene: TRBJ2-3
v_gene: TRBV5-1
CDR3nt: TGCGCCAGCAGCCATCTAGACAGGGGGCGGACAGATACGCAGTATTTT
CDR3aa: CASSHLDRGRTDTQYF

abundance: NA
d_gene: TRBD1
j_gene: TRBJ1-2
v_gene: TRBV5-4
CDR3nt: TGTGCCAGCAGCCATCGGGACAGGGGGAGGATTGGCTACACCTTC
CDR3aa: CASSHRDRGRIGYTF

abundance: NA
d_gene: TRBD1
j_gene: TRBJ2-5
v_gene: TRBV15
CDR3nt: TGTGCCACCAGCAGGGGGACAGGGGGGGAGACCCAGTACTTC
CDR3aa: CATSRGTGGETQYF

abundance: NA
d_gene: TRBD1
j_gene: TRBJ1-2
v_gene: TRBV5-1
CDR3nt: TGCGCCAGCAGCTTGGACCAGGGGGCGCAAGGCTATGGCTACACCTTC
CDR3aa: CASSLDQGAQGYGYTF

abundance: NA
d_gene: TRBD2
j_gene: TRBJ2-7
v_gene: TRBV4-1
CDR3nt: TGCGCCAGCAGCCCTATACTTGGGGCTAGCGGGGACTACGAGCAGTACTTC
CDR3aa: CASSPILGASGDYEQYF

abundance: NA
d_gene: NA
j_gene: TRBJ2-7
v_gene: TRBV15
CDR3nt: TGTGCCACCAGCAGTGGGCCCACCTACGAGCAGTACTTC
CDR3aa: CATSSGPTYEQYF

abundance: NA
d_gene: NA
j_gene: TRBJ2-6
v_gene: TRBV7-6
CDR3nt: TGTGCCAGCAGCCCCCACTCTGGGGCCAACGTCCTGACTTTC
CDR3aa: CASSPHSGANVLTF

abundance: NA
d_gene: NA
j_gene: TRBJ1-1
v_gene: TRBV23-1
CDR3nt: TGCGCCAGCAGTCAATCGGAGGGGTTCCCTGAAGCTTTCTTT
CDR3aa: CASSQSEGFPEAFF

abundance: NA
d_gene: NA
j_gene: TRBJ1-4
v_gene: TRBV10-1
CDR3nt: TGCGCCAGCAGTCCGGAGGGCGCAAATGAAAAACTGTTTTTT
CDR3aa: CASSPEGANEKLFF

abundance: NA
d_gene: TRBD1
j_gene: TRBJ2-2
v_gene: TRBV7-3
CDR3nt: TGTGCCAGCAGCTTAGCCGGGACAGAAGTTCGGACCGGGGAGCTGTTTTTT
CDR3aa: CASSLAGTEVRTGELFF